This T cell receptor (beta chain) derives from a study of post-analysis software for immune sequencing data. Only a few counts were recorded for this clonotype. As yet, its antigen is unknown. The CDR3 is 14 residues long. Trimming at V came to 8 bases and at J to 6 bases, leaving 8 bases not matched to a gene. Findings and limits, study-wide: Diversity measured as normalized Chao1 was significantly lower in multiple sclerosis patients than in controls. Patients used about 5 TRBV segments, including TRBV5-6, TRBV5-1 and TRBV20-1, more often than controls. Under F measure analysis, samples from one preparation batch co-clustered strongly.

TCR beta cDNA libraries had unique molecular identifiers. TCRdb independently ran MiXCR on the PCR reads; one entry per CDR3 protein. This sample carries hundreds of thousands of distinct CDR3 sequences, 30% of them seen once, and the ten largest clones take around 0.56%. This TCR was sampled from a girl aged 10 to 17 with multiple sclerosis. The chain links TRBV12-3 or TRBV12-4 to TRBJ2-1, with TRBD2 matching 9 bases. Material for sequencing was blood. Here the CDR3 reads CASALREGRNEQFF. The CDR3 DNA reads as TGTGCCAGCGCCTTGCGGGAGGGCCGCAATGAGCAGTTCTTC.